This T cell receptor (beta chain) was sequenced during a study of a mutant IDH1 vaccine in newly diagnosed glioma. Overall study context: Vaccine dosing followed radiotherapy by 4-6 weeks, or accompanied temozolomide cycles. Patients previously underwent radiotherapy, temozolomide, or both, and most underwent both.

Concerning this clone: The target antigen is unknown.

General study points: Apparently unrelated to pseudoprogression were changes in the top peripheral T cell clonotypes.

Sequencing used immunoSEQ multiplex PCR; TCRdb keeps in-frame clones, though not all of them. The sample gives tens of thousands of clones, roughly 80% of which show up once; 4.3% is in the top ten. Per the germline V gene, CDR1 is SGHAT and CDR2 is FQNNGV. The V gene lost 4 bases and the J gene lost 3 bases, with 16 bases spanning the gap. The CDR3 length is 15 residues. The time point denotes: week 47, end of study. A 20-mer mutant IDH1 peptide at 300 ug was injected subcutaneously with topical imiquimod. The study enrolled donors with new WHO grade 3 or 4 IDH1-mutant, ATRX-lost astrocytomas. This TCR was recovered from a woman in her twenties or thirties with glioma. Some clones in this sample may be carry-over from other donors' samples. J is TRBJ2-7 and V is TRBV11-2; D is unresolved. The sample in question was PBMCs, obtained from a glioma patient whose treatment included an IDH1 peptide vaccine. For the CDR3, the DNA is TGTGCCAGCAGCTCCCTTGAGGCGGTGGACTACGAGCAGTACTTC. The encoded protein is CASSSLEAVDYEQYF.